This entry lists 32 T cell receptor beta chains sequenced from one sample in a study of T cell responses to AZD1222 COVID-19 vaccine. The table came from immunoSEQ multiplex PCR; TCRdb's copy has only in-frame clones and leaves some out. The table includes some 130,000 clones, about four fifths detected once. The sequencing here drew on peripheral blood, taken on day 0 of AZD1222 vaccination. These receptors all come from an adult in good health.

The J gene is TRBJ2-2, the V gene TRBV7-9, with 7 bases fitting TRBD2. This CDR3 is built from 15 residues. Germline CDR1 is SEHNR and CDR2 is FQNEAQ (reference sequence). The junction had 7 bases not matched to a gene; V was cut back by 6 bases and J by 3 bases. The CDR3 DNA reads as TGTGCCAGCAGTCGACTTCTAGCGGACACCGGGGAGCTGTTTTTT. Amino acid sequence: CASSRLLADTGELFF.

The rearrangement links TRBV19 to TRBJ2-7; TRBD2 matches 13 bases. Germline-derived CDR1 and CDR2 are LNHDA and SQIVND (reference sequence). The CDR3 covers 14 residues. Unmatched junction bases numbered 6, after V lost 7 bases and J lost 6 bases. The CDR3 here is CASTTSGGAGEQYF. In DNA, the CDR3 is TGTGCCAGTACTACTAGCGGGGGGGCCGGCGAGCAGTACTTC.

The table lists this clone with a count of one. Its ends do not fully match the called genes, so a read error is possible. The chain recombines TRBV28 with TRBJ2-1; 11 bases line up with TRBD2. Germline assignment: CDR1 MDHEN and CDR2 SYDVKM. This CDR3 region has 15 residues. CDR3 region: CASGLAGGFYNEQFF. The CDR3 nucleotides are TGTGCCAGCGGTTTAGCGGGGGGGTTTTACAATGAGCAGTTCTTC. Complete variable domain (other parts from reference TRBV28 and TRBJ2-1): DVKVTQSSRYLVKRTGEKVFLECVQDMDHENMFWYRQDPGLGLRLIYFSYDVKMKEKGDIPEGYSVSREKKERFSLILESASTNQTSMYLCASGLAGGFYNEQFFGPGTRLTVL.

The chain joins TRBV19 to TRBJ2-5; perhaps TRBD1 as D (5 bases). This CDR3 has 13 residues. The V gene lost 6 bases and the J gene lost 7 bases, with 15 bases spanning the gap. The germline V gene encodes CDR1 LNHDA and CDR2 SQIVND (reference sequence). The CDR3 protein is CASRGWGVGTQYF. The CDR3 DNA sequence: TGTGCCAGTAGGGGGTGGGGCGTCGGGACCCAGTACTTC. The whole variable domain, remainder taken from reference TRBV19 and TRBJ2-5, is DGGITQSPKYLFRKEGQNVTLSCEQNLNHDAMYWYRQDPGQGLRLIYYSQIVNDFQKGDIAEGYSVSREKKESFPLTVTSAQKNPTAFYLCASRGWGVGTQYFGPGTRLLVL.

The chain recombines TRBV28 with TRBJ2-2; D possibly corresponds to TRBD1 (5 bases). Deletions cut 11 bases from V and 6 bases from J, with 10 bases between. This CDR3 region has 11 residues. CDR1 is MDHEN and CDR2 is SYDVKM in the germline V gene. CDR3 amino acids: CAAKGPGELFF. The CDR3 DNA reads TGTGCCGCCAAGGGGCCCGGGGAGCTGTTTTTT.

The chain carries TRBV6-5 and TRBJ2-3; no firm D call. Germline lookup yields CDR1 MNHEY and CDR2 SVGAGI. Trimming took 0 bases from V and 2 from J, leaving 12 bases between them. The length of the CDR3 is 16 residues. CDR3 region: CASSYSSPTLTDTQYF. The DNA for the CDR3 is TGTGCCAGCAGTTACTCTTCCCCCACGCTCACAGATACGCAGTATTTT.

The chain couples TRBV2 to TRBJ1-1, with D perhaps matching TRBD1 (5 bases). CDR3 size: 12 residues. Germline V gives CDR1 SNHLY, CDR2 FYNNEI. The ends were cut back, 2 bases at V and 6 bases at J, with 7 bases in the middle. CDR3 loop: CASSEWGAEAFF. CDR3 coding DNA: TGTGCCAGCAGTGAATGGGGGGCTGAAGCTTTCTTT.

The genes are TRBV30 and TRBJ1-3; 7 bases match TRBD1. The CDR3 is made up of 13 amino acids. The trim removed 4 bases at V and 2 bases at J, leaving 2 bases unmatched. Germline CDR1 is GTSNPN and CDR2 is SVGIG (reference sequence). CDR3 nucleotides: TGTGCCTGGACTACAGGGGCTGGAAACACCATATATTTT. It yields the protein CAWTTGAGNTIYF.

The V gene is TRBV5-4, the J gene TRBJ1-2, with TRBD1 identical over 8 bases. CDR1 and CDR2 (germline): SGHNT, YYREEE (reference sequence). The CDR3 runs 15 residues. J gave up 4 bases and V 0 bases, and 5 bases lay outside the gene matches. CDR3 sequence: CASSLAVGQGYGYTF. CDR3 coding DNA: TGTGCCAGCAGCTTGGCGGTAGGACAGGGCTATGGCTACACCTTC.

This chain connects TRBV3-1 (or the pseudogene TRBV3-2) to TRBJ1-2, with TRBD1 as a possible D gene (5 bases). This CDR3 has 14 amino acids. With 2 bases removed from V and 3 bases from J, the gap between germline ends came to 10 bases. The V gene's germline CDR1 is LGHDT and CDR2 YNNKEL (reference sequence). The CDR3 nucleotides are TGTGCCAGCAGCCAATCCGGGACCTACTATGGCTACACCTTC. It encodes CASSQSGTYYGYTF.

V is TRBV2 and J is TRBJ1-1, with 7 bases lining up with TRBD1. Germline values: CDR1 SNHLY, CDR2 FYNNEI. The CDR3 totals 14 residues. After removal of 6 bases from V and 4 bases from J, the junction contained 8 bases not matched to a gene. DNA of the CDR3: TGTGCCAGCAGGGAACAGGGGATGGCCACTGAAGCTTTCTTT. Protein product: CASREQGMATEAFF.

This chain connects TRBV27 to TRBJ2-7; D might be TRBD1 (5 bases). The CDR3 is made up of 15 amino acids. From germline, CDR1 is MNHEY and CDR2 SMNVEV (reference sequence). Between the trimmed V and J ends, which lost 5 bases and 3 bases, there was a span of 17 bases. CDR3 in amino acids: CASSPLRQGIYEQYF. CDR3 coding DNA: TGTGCCAGCAGTCCCCTCCGGCAGGGAATCTACGAGCAGTACTTC.

The rearrangement joins TRBV5-4 to TRBJ2-1; 9 bases match TRBD1. Germline CDR1 and CDR2: SGHNT and YYREEE (reference sequence). This CDR3 is 15 amino acids long. The junction had 9 bases not matched to a gene; V was cut back by 3 bases and J by 8 bases. The CDR3 nucleotides are TGTGCCAGCAGCTCGGGACAGGGAGAGACGCATGAGCAGTTCTTC. It translates to CASSSGQGETHEQFF.

The chain links TRBV2 to TRBJ2-7; D gene uncertain. Trimming took 6 bases from V and 7 from J, leaving 7 bases between them. This CDR3 is built from 10 residues. Germline V gene sequence: CDR1 SNHLY, CDR2 FYNNEI. CDR3 DNA sequence: TGTGCCAGCAGGGACGGAGAGCAGTACTTC. Translation gives CASRDGEQYF. Full variable domain (remainder filled in from reference TRBV2 and TRBJ2-7): EPEVTQTPSHQVTQMGQEVILRCVPISNHLYFYWYRQILGQKVEFLVSFYNNEISEKSEIFDDQFSVERPDGSNFTLKIRSTKLEDSAMYFCASRDGEQYFGPGTRLTVT.

The chain combines TRBV13 with TRBJ2-7; 14 bases align to TRBD2. This CDR3 region has 17 residues. Losses at the gene ends were 5 bases for V and 5 bases for J; bases not matched to a gene: 11. CDR1 and CDR2 from the germline V gene are PRHDT and FYEKMQ (reference sequence). CDR3 sequence: CASSAGLAGGRDHEQYF. CDR3 DNA: TGTGCCAGCAGCGCAGGACTAGCGGGGGGCCGGGACCACGAGCAGTACTTC.

This clone has only a few counts. Other DNA sequences in this specimen translate into the identical CDR3. The CDR3, as DNA: TGCGCCAGCAGCTTGGCAGGGCGGAACACTGAAGCTTTCTTT. Its protein is CASSLAGRNTEAFF. V is TRBV5-1 and J is TRBJ1-1; D might be TRBD1 (5 bases). This CDR3 comprises 14 residues. From germline, CDR1 is SGHRS and CDR2 YFSETQ. Trimming stripped 0 bases from V and 1 base from J, with 7 bases between.

The chain has TRBV28 and TRBJ1-1, with 8 nucleotides matching TRBD1. The CDR3 contains 14 residues. Germline V lookup: CDR1 MDHEN, CDR2 SYDVKM. Trimming removed 6 bases from V and 0 bases from J; junction bases left unmatched: 3. The CDR3 spells CASSRTGMNTEAFF. In nucleotides, the CDR3 is TGTGCCAGCAGCCGGACAGGGATGAACACTGAAGCTTTCTTT.

The chain is built from TRBV5-1 and TRBJ2-3; no clear D. Germline CDR1 is SGHRS and CDR2 is YFSETQ. V was shortened by 0 bases and J by 2 bases, with 7 bases between the two germline ends. The CDR3 covers 14 residues. CDR3 in amino acids: CASSLGQHTDTQYF. CDR3 coding DNA: TGCGCCAGCAGCTTGGGGCAGCACACAGATACGCAGTATTTT.

V and J are TRBV5-1 and TRBJ2-7, with 7 bases identical to TRBD2. CDR1 is SGHRS, CDR2 YFSETQ, per germline. This CDR3 spans 13 amino acids. Germline trimming cut 2 bases from V and 2 bases from J; bases unmatched to any gene: 1. CDR3 sequence reads: CASSFGGAYEQYF. The CDR3 DNA follows: TGCGCCAGCAGCTTTGGGGGGGCCTACGAGCAGTACTTC.

The gene calls are TRBV6-5 and TRBJ2-2; no definite D call. V was cut by 0 bases and J by 0 bases, with 8 bases left in between. Germline V lookup: CDR1 MNHEY, CDR2 SVGAGI. This CDR3 comprises 16 residues. In nucleotides, the CDR3 is TGTGCCAGCAGTTACTCGAAAGAAGCGAACACCGGGGAGCTGTTTTTT. This translates into CASSYSKEANTGELFF.

The chain couples TRBV3-1 (or the pseudogene TRBV3-2) to TRBJ1-5; D perhaps matches TRBD1 (5 bases). CDR3 size: 15 residues. Between the trimmed V and J ends, which lost 0 bases and 7 bases, there was a span of 13 bases. CDR1 and CDR2 from the germline V gene are LGHDT and YNNKEL (reference sequence). CDR3 sequence: CASSQDQGMGQPQHF. The DNA for the CDR3 is TGTGCCAGCAGCCAAGATCAGGGAATGGGGCAGCCCCAGCATTTT.

The genes are TRBV28 and TRBJ1-6, with D unresolved. V lost 5 bases and J lost 5, with 13 bases in between. The CDR3 consists of 15 residues. Germline V gene sequence: CDR1 MDHEN, CDR2 SYDVKM. The CDR3 is CASSLRRKNNSPLHF. In DNA, the CDR3 is TGTGCCAGCAGTCTCCGACGGAAGAATAATTCACCCCTCCACTTT.

V usage is TRBV19 and J usage is TRBJ1-1, with D unclear. Trimming pared 4 bases from V and 4 bases from J, leaving 16 bases between. This CDR3 is 15 amino acids long. Per germline, CDR1 LNHDA and CDR2 SQIVND (reference sequence). CDR3 nucleotide sequence: TGTGCCAGTAGTAGTTGGGATAGAGCGAGCACTGAAGCTTTCTTT. Its translation is CASSSWDRASTEAFF.

This chain joins TRBV7-9 and TRBJ1-1; 7 bases are shared with TRBD1. From germline, CDR1 is SEHNR and CDR2 FQNEAQ (reference sequence). The CDR3 sequence is 14 residues long. The junction had 3 bases not matched to a gene; V was cut back by 1 base and J by 4 bases. The CDR3 is CASSLVQGSTEAFF. CDR3 DNA: TGTGCCAGCAGCTTAGTACAGGGGAGCACTGAAGCTTTCTTT.

This rearrangement joins TRBV24-1 to TRBJ1-1, with unresolved D. V was trimmed by 5 bases and J by 1 base, leaving 7 bases between them. Germline values: CDR1 KGHDR, CDR2 SFDVKD. The length of the CDR3 is 13 residues. The CDR3 nucleotides are TGTGCCACCAGTGGGAGATCGAACACTGAAGCTTTCTTT. Encoded protein: CATSGRSNTEAFF.

J is TRBJ2-1 and V is TRBV19; D may be TRBD2 (5 bases). The germline V gene encodes CDR1 LNHDA and CDR2 SQIVND (reference sequence). The CDR3 runs to 16 residues. V was shortened by 5 bases and J by 3 bases, with 17 bases between the two germline ends. CDR3 amino acids: CASSSLLRGIYNEQFF. The DNA of the CDR3 is TGTGCCAGTAGTTCCCTCCTTCGGGGTATCTACAATGAGCAGTTCTTC.

The chain is built from TRBV5-1 and TRBJ2-2; D is undetermined. CDR3 length equals 13 residues. CDR1 SGHRS and CDR2 YFSETQ come from the germline V gene. Trimming shortened V by 5 bases and J by 1 base, and 6 bases separated the two germline ends. The CDR3 bases are TGCGCCAGCAGGTACGGGAACACCGGGGAGCTGTTTTTT. Its protein is CASRYGNTGELFF.

The V and J genes are TRBV29-1 and TRBJ2-1; 9 bases line up with TRBD2. This CDR3 has 13 amino acids. From germline, CDR1 is SQVTM and CDR2 ANQGSEA. V lost 4 bases, J lost 8 bases, and 6 bases stayed unmatched. CDR3 region: CSVVRGGAHEQFF. The CDR3 DNA follows: TGCAGCGTTGTGCGCGGGGGGGCCCATGAGCAGTTCTTC.

This rearrangement joins TRBV16 to TRBJ1-3; unclear D gene. The CDR3 spans 14 residues. With 0 bases removed from V and 7 bases from J, the gap between germline ends came to 10 bases. Per germline, CDR1 KGHSY and CDR2 FQNENV. The CDR3 region is CASSQSAFGNTIYF. The CDR3 coding sequence is TGTGCCAGCAGCCAATCCGCATTCGGGAACACCATATATTTT. The full variable domain, rest sourced from reference TRBV16 and TRBJ1-3, is GEEVAQTPKHLVRGEGQKAKLYCAPIKGHSYVFWYQQVLKNEFKFLISFQNENVFDETGMPKERFSAKCLPNSPCSLEIQATKLEDSAVYFCASSQSAFGNTIYFGEGSWLTVV.

CDR3 in DNA: TGTGCCACCACCTCGACAGGGAATGGCTACACCTTC. Protein product: CATTSTGNGYTF. The chain couples TRBV6-5 to TRBJ1-2, with 7 positions matching TRBD1. Germline V gene lookup returns CDR1 MNHEY and CDR2 SVGAGI. The CDR3 sequence is 12 residues long. The ends lost 10 bases at V and 6 bases at J; junction bases unmatched: 8.

This sequence joins TRBV30 and TRBJ2-7, with 8 bases fitting TRBD1. V dropped 3 bases and J dropped 3; count of bases not matched to a gene: 7. The CDR3 runs to 14 residues. The germline CDR1 and CDR2 sequences are GTSNPN and SVGIG (reference sequence). The CDR3 DNA is TGTGCCTGGAGAAGGGGACAGGCGGGCTACGAGCAGTACTTC. Its protein product is CAWRRGQAGYEQYF.

This rearrangement joins TRBV5-1 to TRBJ2-7; 10 bases are shared with TRBD2. Germline assignment: CDR1 SGHRS and CDR2 YFSETQ. V trimming: 4 bases; J trimming: 0 bases; junction bases outside the gene matches: 4. The CDR3 is made up of 15 amino acids. In DNA form, the CDR3 reads TGCGCCAGCAGCCCACTAGCGGGGAGCTCCTACGAGCAGTACTTC. Protein product: CASSPLAGSSYEQYF.